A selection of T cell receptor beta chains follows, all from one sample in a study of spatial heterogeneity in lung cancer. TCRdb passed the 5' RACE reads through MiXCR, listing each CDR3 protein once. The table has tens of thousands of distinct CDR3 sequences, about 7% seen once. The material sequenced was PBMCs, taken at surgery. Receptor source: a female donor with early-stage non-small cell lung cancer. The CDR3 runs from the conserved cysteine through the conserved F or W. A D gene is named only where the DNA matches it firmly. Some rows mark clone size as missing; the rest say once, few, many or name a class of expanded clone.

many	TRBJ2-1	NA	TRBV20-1	TGCAGTGCTCGCTCAGGCATCGAGCAGTTCTTC	CSARSGIEQFF
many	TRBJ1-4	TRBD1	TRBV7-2	TGTGCCAGCAGCTCTCAGGGGGCGGGTGAAAAACTGTTTTTT	CASSSQGAGEKLFF
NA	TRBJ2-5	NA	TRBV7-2	TGTGCCAGCAGCTCCCCGAGCCTACCAGAGACCCAGTACTTC	CASSSPSLPETQYF
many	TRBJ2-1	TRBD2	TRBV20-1	TGCAGTGGACTAGCGGGGTCGAGCTCCTACAATGAGCAGTTCTTC	CSGLAGSSSYNEQFF
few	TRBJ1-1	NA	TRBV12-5	TGTGCTAGTGGTTTGGTACGGACTGAAGCTTTCTTT	CASGLVRTEAFF
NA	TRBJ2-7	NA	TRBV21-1	TGTGCCAGCAGCCAAGGCCAATACAGGGGTTGTAACGAGCAGTACTTC	CASSQGQYRGCNEQYF
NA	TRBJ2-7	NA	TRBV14	TGTGCCAGCAGCCGGATCTCCTACGAGCAGTACTTC	CASSRISYEQYF
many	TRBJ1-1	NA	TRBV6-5	TGTGCCAGCAGTCCGTCGGACAGAGAAGCTTTCTTT	CASSPSDREAFF
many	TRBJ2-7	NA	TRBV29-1	TGCAGCGGCGGGACTGGCGAGCAGTACTTC	CSGGTGEQYF
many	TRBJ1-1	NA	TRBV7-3	TGTGCCAGCAGCCTCTTTATGAACACTGAAGCTTTCTTT	CASSLFMNTEAFF
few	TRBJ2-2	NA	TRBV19	TGTGCCAGTAGGATTAGGGGCATCACCGGGGAGCTGTTTTTT	CASRIRGITGELFF
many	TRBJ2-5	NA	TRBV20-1	TGCAGTGCTAGTCTGACTGCTAAAGAGACCCAGTACTTC	CSASLTAKETQYF
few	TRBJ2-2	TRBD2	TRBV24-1	TGTGCCACCAGTGAGCCGCTAGCGGGAGCGTCCGGGGAGCTGTTTTTT	CATSEPLAGASGELFF
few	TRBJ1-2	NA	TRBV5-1	TGCGCCAGCAGCTTGTCCCCTGGCAGGGGATATGGCTACACCTTC	CASSLSPGRGYGYTF
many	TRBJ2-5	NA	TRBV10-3	TGTGCCACCGTCCGGGACTTGTCGCAAGAGACCCAGTACTTC	CATVRDLSQETQYF
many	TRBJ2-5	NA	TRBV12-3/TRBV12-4	TGTGCCAGCAGGGCCTTTCGTGGGGGTGGGGAGACCCAGTACTTC	CASRAFRGGGETQYF
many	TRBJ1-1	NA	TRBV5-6	TGTGCCAGCAGCTTTTCCTTCCAGGGTGACGCTTTCTTT	CASSFSFQGDAFF
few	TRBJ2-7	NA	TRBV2	TGTGCCAGCTCCTATTACGAGCAGTACTTC	CASSYYEQYF
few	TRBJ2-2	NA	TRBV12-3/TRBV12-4	TGTGCCAGCAGTCCAACAGTCACCGGGGAGCTGTTTTTT	CASSPTVTGELFF
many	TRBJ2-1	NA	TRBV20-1	TGCAGTGCCCAGAGATCCGCCGGGTATGAGCAGTTCTTC	CSAQRSAGYEQFF
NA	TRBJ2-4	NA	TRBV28	TGTGCCAGCAGTTTGCAGGGCGCCAAAAACATTCAGTACTTC	CASSLQGAKNIQYF
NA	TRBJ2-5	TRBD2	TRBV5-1	TGCGCCAGCAGCTTAACTAGCGGGCCCCGGGACCAGTACTTC	CASSLTSGPRDQYF
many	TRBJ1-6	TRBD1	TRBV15	TGTGCCACCAGCAGAGAGGGACAGGGACCTTCACCCCTCCACTTT	CATSREGQGPSPLHF
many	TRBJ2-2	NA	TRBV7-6	TGTGCCAGCGGCGAGGGTCGCTCCGGGGAGCTGTTTTTT	CASGEGRSGELFF
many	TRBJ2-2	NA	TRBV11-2	TGTGCCAGCAGCTGGGACCACACCGGGGAGCTGTTTTTT	CASSWDHTGELFF
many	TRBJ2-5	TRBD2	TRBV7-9	TGTGCCAGCAGCTTAGCGCGGGGACTAGCGCTGGAGACCCAGTACTTC	CASSLARGLALETQYF
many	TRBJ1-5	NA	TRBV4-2	TGTGCCAGCAGCCAAGATCAGTTGCAGCCCCAGCATTTT	CASSQDQLQPQHF
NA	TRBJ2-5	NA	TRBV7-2	TGTGCCAGCAGCTTGGCTGTCGTTGGGACCCAGTACTTC	CASSLAVVGTQYF
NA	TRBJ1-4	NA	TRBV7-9	TGTGCCAGCAGCTTAGGGACAGTTAATGAAAAACTGTTTTTT	CASSLGTVNEKLFF
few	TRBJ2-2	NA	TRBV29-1	TGCAGCGTTGTCAGGGCGAACACGGGCACCGGGGAGCTGTTTTTT	CSVVRANTGTGELFF
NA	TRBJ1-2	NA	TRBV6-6	TGTGCCAGCAGTTCCTTAACAGCTAACTATGGCTACACCTTC	CASSSLTANYGYTF
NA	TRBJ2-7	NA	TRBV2	TGTGCCAGCAATTTGGGCCCCGGCGGTTACGAGCAGTACTTC	CASNLGPGGYEQYF
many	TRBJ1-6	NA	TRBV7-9	TGTGCCAGCAGCTTAGACGGGGGGGACGATTCACCCCTCCACTTT	CASSLDGGDDSPLHF
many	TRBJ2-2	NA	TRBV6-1	TGTGCCAGCCTGAGGGGGGCGAACACCGGGGAGCTGTTTTTT	CASLRGANTGELFF
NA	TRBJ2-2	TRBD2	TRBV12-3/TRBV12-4	TGTGCCAGCAGTCCCCTCGGGGGGAGCACCGGGGAGCTGTTTTTT	CASSPLGGSTGELFF
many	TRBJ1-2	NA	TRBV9	TGTGCCAGCAGCGTAGCGCTACAGGGAGGAGGTAACTATGGCTACACCTTC	CASSVALQGGGNYGYTF
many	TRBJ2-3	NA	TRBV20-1	TGCAGTGCTAGAGAGTCCCCCCCTTTAAATACGCAGTATTTT	CSARESPPLNTQYF
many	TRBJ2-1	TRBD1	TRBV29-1	TGCAGCGTGGACAGGGGGAATGAGCAGTTCTTC	CSVDRGNEQFF
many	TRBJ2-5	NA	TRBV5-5	TGTGCCAGCAGCTTGGACAGGGCAAGAGAGACCCAGTACTTC	CASSLDRARETQYF
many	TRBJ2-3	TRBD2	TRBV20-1	TGCAGTCCCCTTAGCGGGGGGGCCGTGGATACGCAGTATTTT	CSPLSGGAVDTQYF
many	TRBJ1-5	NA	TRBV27	TGTGCCAGCAGTCCTCGTCTAAGAGCAGGGCACAATCAGCCCCAGCATTTT	CASSPRLRAGHNQPQHF